The 18 T cell receptor beta chains reported below all come from one sample, sequenced in a study of cytomegalovirus exposure and HLA in healthy donors. PCR amplification relied on 60 Vbeta primers (plus 13 Jbeta primers). Data came from immunoSEQ multiplex PCR; TCRdb stores just in-frame clones and leaves some out. The data contain 35,000 to 45,000 clones, 51% of them singletons. What was sequenced was PBMCs. These receptors originate from a man aged 55 to 70 in good health and CMV-seronegative.

The rearrangement uses TRBV28 and TRBJ2-5; possibly TRBD1 for D (6 bases). Matching the DNA end better, TRBJ2-7 makes the J call doubtful. This CDR3 is 13 amino acids long. CDR1 is MDHEN and CDR2 is SYDVKM in the germline V gene. The CDR3: CASLRPGEYEQYF. CDR3 coding DNA: TGTGCCAGCCTCCGCCCAGGGGAATACGAGCAGTACTTC.

The chain recombines TRBV30 with TRBJ1-1; 8 positions agree with TRBD1. This CDR3 has 15 amino acids. Trimming cost V 1 base and J 4 bases; bases outside gene matches: 8. The germline gives CDR1 GTSNPN, CDR2 SVGIG (reference sequence). In nucleotides, the CDR3 is TGTGCCTGGAGTGCCTCCCGGACAGGGATCACTGAAGCTTTCTTT. Its translation is CAWSASRTGITEAFF.

This clone was detected a few times. This chain connects TRBV5-4 to TRBJ1-1; the D gene is possibly TRBD1 (6 bases). V lost 3 bases to trimming and J lost 8 bases, with 14 bases between them. The CDR3 is made up of 13 amino acids. Per germline, CDR1 SGHNT and CDR2 YYREEE (reference sequence). The CDR3 loop is CASSSDQQGEAFF. As DNA, the CDR3 is TGTGCCAGCAGCTCAGACCAACAGGGAGAAGCTTTCTTT.

This clone turned up a few times. The rearrangement joins TRBV6-5 to TRBJ2-7; D is possibly TRBD1 (6 bases). Germline V gene lookup returns CDR1 MNHEY and CDR2 SVGAGI. CDR3 length equals 15 residues. The ends were cut back, 2 bases at V and 0 bases at J, with 11 bases in the middle. The CDR3 DNA follows: TGTGCCAGCAGTTACAGCCGGGACATCTCCTACGAGCAGTACTTC. The encoded protein is CASSYSRDISYEQYF.

The chain uses TRBV5-1 and TRBJ2-3; 8 nucleotides match TRBD2. CDR1 and CDR2 (germline): SGHRS, YFSETQ. With 5 bases clipped from V and 3 bases from J, the junction kept 5 bases outside the gene matches. The CDR3 runs 14 residues. CDR3 in amino acids: CASRRTSYTDTQYF. CDR3 nucleotides: TGCGCCAGCAGGCGGACTAGCTATACAGATACGCAGTATTTT.

The sample holds a few counts of this clone. The chain links TRBV30 to TRBJ1-1; D is undetermined. Germline lookup yields CDR1 GTSNPN and CDR2 SVGIG (reference sequence). The CDR3 extends over 11 amino acids. The CDR3 region is CARSMNTEAFF. CDR3 DNA sequence: TGTGCGAGGAGCATGAACACTGAAGCTTTCTTT.

This chain uses TRBV25-1 with TRBJ1-3; 10 nucleotides match TRBD1. CDR1 is MGHDK and CDR2 is SYGVNS in the germline V gene. The trim removed 6 bases at V and 4 bases at J, leaving 6 bases unmatched. CDR3 length equals 15 residues. CDR3 sequence reads: CASSDPGQGGNTIYF. CDR3 sequence (DNA): TGTGCCAGCAGCGATCCGGGACAGGGGGGAAACACCATATATTTT.

The rearrangement uses TRBV28 and TRBJ1-2; the D is unclear. The V end was cut by 3 bases, the J end by 8 bases, with 22 bases between. The CDR3 is made up of 16 amino acids. In germline, CDR1 is MDHEN, CDR2 SYDVKM. CDR3 protein: CASSLQFLGPLAGYTF. CDR3 DNA sequence: TGTGCCAGCAGTTTGCAGTTTCTGGGCCCTCTCGCGGGCTACACCTTC.

The V and J genes are TRBV4-2 and TRBJ2-5; D not resolved. The J call may be wrong; the DNA end is better matched by TRBJ2-7. Germline values: CDR1 LGHNA, CDR2 YNFKEQ. This CDR3 is 13 amino acids long. DNA for the CDR3: TGTGCCAGCAGCCAAGGCGTGAACTACGAGCAGTACTTC. This translates into CASSQGVNYEQYF.

This chain connects TRBV7-6 to TRBJ1-1, with a possible D match to TRBD1 (5 bases). Germline CDR1 SGHVS, CDR2 FNYEAQ. Trimming cost V 0 bases and J 7 bases, with 12 bases left between them. This CDR3 is built from 14 residues. The CDR3 DNA sequence: TGTGCCAGCAGCTTAGCGGGGCGGCTACGTGAAGCTTTCTTT. It specifies CASSLAGRLREAFF.

The chain uses TRBV7-6 and TRBJ2-7, with 11 positions matching TRBD2. The CDR3 loop spans 19 amino acids. Germline V gives CDR1 SGHVS, CDR2 FNYEAQ. J was trimmed by 5 bases and V by 4 bases; bases with no gene match: 19. In nucleotides, the CDR3 is TGTGCCAGCAGCTCCGCCCCGACTAGCGGGGCGGGGATTACCAACGAGCAGTACTTC. This translates into CASSSAPTSGAGITNEQYF.

The table lists this clone with a few counts. The CDR3 bases are TGTGCCAGCAGCCGGGACAGAGGTAACCAAGAGACCCAGTACTTC. Its translation: CASSRDRGNQETQYF. J is TRBJ2-5 and V is TRBV2; 7 nucleotides align to TRBD1. Trimming removed 6 bases from V and 0 bases from J; junction bases left unmatched: 7. This CDR3 is built from 15 residues. CDR1 and CDR2 (germline): SNHLY, FYNNEI. Combining the CDR3 with reference TRBV2 and TRBJ2-5 gives the whole variable domain EPEVTQTPSHQVTQMGQEVILRCVPISNHLYFYWYRQILGQKVEFLVSFYNNEISEKSEIFDDQFSVERPDGSNFTLKIRSTKLEDSAMYFCASSRDRGNQETQYFGPGTRLLVL.

V and J are TRBV15 and TRBJ2-1, with 8 bases fitting TRBD2. Looked up from germline, CDR1 is LNHNV and CDR2 is YYDKDF (reference sequence). After removal of 0 bases from V and 5 bases from J, the junction contained 9 bases not matched to a gene. CDR3 size: 17 residues. Here the CDR3 DNA reads TGTGCCACCAGCAGAGATAATCCCCAGCGGGAGAACAATGAGCAGTTCTTC. It yields the protein CATSRDNPQRENNEQFF.

The chain uses TRBV5-1 and TRBJ2-2; TRBD1 agrees at 7 bases. This CDR3 contains 14 residues. V trimming: 4 bases; J trimming: 5 bases; junction bases outside the gene matches: 5. Germline CDR1 and CDR2: SGHRS and YFSETQ. The CDR3 loop reads CASSQPTGTGELFF. CDR3 in DNA: TGCGCCAGCAGCCAACCGACAGGGACCGGGGAGCTGTTTTTT. The complete variable domain, with remaining parts taken from reference TRBV5-1 and TRBJ2-2, reads KAGVTQTPRYLIKTRGQQVTLSCSPISGHRSVSWYQQTPGQGLQFLFEYFSETQRNKGNFPGRFSGRQFSNSRSEMNVSTLELGDSALYLCASSQPTGTGELFFGEGSRLTVL.

This clone has only a few counts. V is TRBV30 and J is TRBJ1-1, with a tentative D call TRBD1 (6 bases). V was clipped by 3 bases and J by 4 bases, with 12 bases between them. The CDR3 is made up of 13 amino acids. The germline CDR1 and CDR2 sequences are GTSNPN and SVGIG (reference sequence). The CDR3, as DNA: TGTGCCTGGAGGGACTCAGGGGCCACTGAAGCTTTCTTT. It yields the protein CAWRDSGATEAFF.

The gene calls are TRBV2 and TRBJ2-7, with D perhaps matching TRBD2 (5 bases). The V end lost 6 bases, the J end lost 0 bases, and 18 bases lay between the germline ends. The length of the CDR3 is 16 residues. Germline values: CDR1 SNHLY, CDR2 FYNNEI. This CDR3 is CASSSLGGSSSYEQYF. CDR3 nucleotide sequence: TGTGCCAGCAGCTCCCTGGGCGGGTCCAGCTCCTACGAGCAGTACTTC.

The CDR3 nucleotides read TGTGCCAGCAGCATAGGGAAACTAGCGGGGCACAATGAGCAGTTCTTC. Translation: CASSIGKLAGHNEQFF. The V and J genes are TRBV2 and TRBJ2-1; TRBD2 aligns across 10 bases. The CDR3 covers 16 residues. The V gene's germline CDR1 is SNHLY and CDR2 FYNNEI. V gave up 6 bases and J gave up 5 bases; unmatched junction bases: 10.

The chain links TRBV4-1 to TRBJ1-5, with D possibly being TRBD1 (5 bases). The length of the CDR3 is 15 residues. Deletions cut 1 base from V and 0 bases from J, with 7 bases between. From germline, CDR1 is MGHRA and CDR2 YSYEKL. CDR3 in amino acids: CASSQGQGSNQPQHF. CDR3 DNA sequence: TGCGCCAGCAGCCAAGGGCAGGGTAGCAATCAGCCCCAGCATTTT.